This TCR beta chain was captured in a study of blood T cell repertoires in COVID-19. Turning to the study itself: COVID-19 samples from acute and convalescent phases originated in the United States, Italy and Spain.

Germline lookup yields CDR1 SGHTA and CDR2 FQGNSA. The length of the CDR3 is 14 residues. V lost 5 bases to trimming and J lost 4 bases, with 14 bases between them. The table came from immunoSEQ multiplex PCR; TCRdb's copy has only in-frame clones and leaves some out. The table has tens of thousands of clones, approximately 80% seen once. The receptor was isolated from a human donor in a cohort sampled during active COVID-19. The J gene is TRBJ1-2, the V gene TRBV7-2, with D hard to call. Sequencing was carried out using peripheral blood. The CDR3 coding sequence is TGTGCCAGCAGCGCCGGGAGGGTGGGCTATGGCTACACCTTC. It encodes CASSAGRVGYGYTF.